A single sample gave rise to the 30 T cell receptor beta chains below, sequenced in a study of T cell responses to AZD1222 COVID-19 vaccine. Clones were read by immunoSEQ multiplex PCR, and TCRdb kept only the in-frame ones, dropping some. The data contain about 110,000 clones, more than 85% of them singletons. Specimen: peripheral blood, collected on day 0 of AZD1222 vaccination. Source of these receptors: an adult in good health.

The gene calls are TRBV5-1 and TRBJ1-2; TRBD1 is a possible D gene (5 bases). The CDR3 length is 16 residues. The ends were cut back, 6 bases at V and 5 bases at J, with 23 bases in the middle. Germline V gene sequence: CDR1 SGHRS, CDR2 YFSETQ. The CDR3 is CASNPAPGPGRYGYTF. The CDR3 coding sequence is TGCGCCAGCAACCCTGCTCCGGGACCCGGACGGTATGGCTACACCTTC.

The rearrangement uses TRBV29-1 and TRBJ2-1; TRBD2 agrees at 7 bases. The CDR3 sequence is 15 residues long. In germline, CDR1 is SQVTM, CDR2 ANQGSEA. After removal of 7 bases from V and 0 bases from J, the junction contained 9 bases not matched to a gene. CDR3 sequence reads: CSGGGGSDSYNEQFF. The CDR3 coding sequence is TGCAGCGGGGGAGGCGGGAGCGACTCCTACAATGAGCAGTTCTTC.

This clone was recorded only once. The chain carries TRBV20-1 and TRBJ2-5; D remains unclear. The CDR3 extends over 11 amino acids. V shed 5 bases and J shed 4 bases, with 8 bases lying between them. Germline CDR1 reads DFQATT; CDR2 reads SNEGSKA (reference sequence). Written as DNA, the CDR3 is TGCAGTGCTGATATCAGAGAGACCCAGTACTTC. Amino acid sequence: CSADIRETQYF.

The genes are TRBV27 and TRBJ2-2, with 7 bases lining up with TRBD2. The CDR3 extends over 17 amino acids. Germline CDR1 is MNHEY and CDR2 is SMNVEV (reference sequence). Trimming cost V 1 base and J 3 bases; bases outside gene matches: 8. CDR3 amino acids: CASSLYAQGGDTGELFF. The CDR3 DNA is TGTGCCAGCAGTTTATATGCGCAGGGAGGGGACACCGGGGAGCTGTTTTTT.

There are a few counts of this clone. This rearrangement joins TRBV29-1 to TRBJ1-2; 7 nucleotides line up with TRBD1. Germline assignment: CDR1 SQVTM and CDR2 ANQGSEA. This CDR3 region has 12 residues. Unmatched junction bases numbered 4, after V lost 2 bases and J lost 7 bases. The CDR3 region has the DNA TGCAGCGTTGAAATTACAGGGGTTGGCTACACCTTC. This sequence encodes CSVEITGVGYTF.

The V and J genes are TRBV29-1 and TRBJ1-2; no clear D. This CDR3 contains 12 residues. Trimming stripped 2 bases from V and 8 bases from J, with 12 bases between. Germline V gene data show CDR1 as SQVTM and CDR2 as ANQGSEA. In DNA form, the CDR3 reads TGCAGCGTTGAAAGAGGTGGCTTCGGCTACACCTTC. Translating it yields CSVERGGFGYTF.

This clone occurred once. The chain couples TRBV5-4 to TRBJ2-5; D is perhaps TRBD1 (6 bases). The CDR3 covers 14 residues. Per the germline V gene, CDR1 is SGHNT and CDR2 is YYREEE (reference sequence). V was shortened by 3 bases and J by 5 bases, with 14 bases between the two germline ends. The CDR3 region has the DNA TGTGCCAGCAGCTCAACAGGGTCGGGGGAGACCCAGTACTTC. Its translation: CASSSTGSGETQYF.

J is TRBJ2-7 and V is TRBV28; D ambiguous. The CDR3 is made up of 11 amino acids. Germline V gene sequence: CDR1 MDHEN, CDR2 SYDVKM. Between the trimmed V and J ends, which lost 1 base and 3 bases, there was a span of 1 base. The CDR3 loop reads CASSLYYEQYF. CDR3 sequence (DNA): TGTGCCAGCAGTTTATACTACGAGCAGTACTTC.

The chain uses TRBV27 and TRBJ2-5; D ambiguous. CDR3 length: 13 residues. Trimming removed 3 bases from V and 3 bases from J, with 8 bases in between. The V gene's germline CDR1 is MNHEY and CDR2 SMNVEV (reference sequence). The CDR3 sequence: CASSFQAKETQYF. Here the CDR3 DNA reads TGTGCCAGCAGTTTCCAGGCGAAAGAGACCCAGTACTTC.

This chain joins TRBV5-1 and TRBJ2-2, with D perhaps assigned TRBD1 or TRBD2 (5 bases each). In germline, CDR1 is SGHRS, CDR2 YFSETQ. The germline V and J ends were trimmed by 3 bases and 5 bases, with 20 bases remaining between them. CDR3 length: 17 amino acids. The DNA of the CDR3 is TGCGCCAGCAGCTGGGCTATCGGGGCACAAGGGACCGGGGAGCTGTTTTTT. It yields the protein CASSWAIGAQGTGELFF.

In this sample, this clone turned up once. CDR3 nucleotides: TGTGCCAGCAGCGCCCAGGGCCACACCATATATTTT. It translates to CASSAQGHTIYF. The chain employs TRBV9 and TRBJ1-3; TRBD1 might be the D (5 bases). The CDR3 is made up of 12 amino acids. In germline, CDR1 is SGDLS, CDR2 YYNGEE. Trimming stripped 3 bases from V and 8 bases from J, with 9 bases between.

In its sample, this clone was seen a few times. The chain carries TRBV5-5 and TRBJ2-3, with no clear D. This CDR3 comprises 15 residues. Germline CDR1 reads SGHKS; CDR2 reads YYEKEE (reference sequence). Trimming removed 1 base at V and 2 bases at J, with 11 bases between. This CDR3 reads CASSLSGQPTDTQYF. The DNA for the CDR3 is TGTGCCAGCAGCTTGAGTGGGCAGCCCACAGATACGCAGTATTTT.

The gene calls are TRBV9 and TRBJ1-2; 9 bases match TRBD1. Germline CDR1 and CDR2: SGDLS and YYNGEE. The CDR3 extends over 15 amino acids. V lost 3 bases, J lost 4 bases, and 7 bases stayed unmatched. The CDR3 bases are TGTGCCAGCAGCGAGACAGGGGGAATGGGCTATGGCTACACCTTC. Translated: CASSETGGMGYGYTF. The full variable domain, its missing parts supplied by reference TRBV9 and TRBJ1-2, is DSGVTQTPKHLITATGQRVTLRCSPRSGDLSVYWYQQSLDQGLQFLIQYYNGEERAKGNILERFSAQQFPDLHSELNLSSLELGDSALYFCASSETGGMGYGYTFGSGTRLTVV.

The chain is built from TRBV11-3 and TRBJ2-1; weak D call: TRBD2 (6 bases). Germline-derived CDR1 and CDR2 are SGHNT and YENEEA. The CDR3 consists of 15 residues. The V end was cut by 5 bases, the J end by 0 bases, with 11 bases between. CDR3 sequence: CASSETRGSYNEQFF. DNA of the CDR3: TGTGCCAGCAGCGAAACGCGGGGCTCCTACAATGAGCAGTTCTTC.

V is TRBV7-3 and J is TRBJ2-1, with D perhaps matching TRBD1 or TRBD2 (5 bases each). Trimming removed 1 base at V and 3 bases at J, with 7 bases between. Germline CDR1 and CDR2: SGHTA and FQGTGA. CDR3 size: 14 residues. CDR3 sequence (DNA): TGTGCCAGCAGCTTAATTGGGGGCTACAATGAGCAGTTCTTC. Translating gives CASSLIGGYNEQFF.

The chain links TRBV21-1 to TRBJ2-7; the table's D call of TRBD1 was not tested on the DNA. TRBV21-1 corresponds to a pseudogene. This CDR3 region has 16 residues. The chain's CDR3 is CASSNRPDRDCYEQYF. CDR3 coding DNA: TGTGCCAGCAGCAACCGGCCCGACAGGGATTGTTACGAGCAGTACTTC.

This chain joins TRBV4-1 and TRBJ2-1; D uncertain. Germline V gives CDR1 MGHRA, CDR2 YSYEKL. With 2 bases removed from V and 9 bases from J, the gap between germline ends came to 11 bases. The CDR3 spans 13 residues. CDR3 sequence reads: CASSQIIGFEQFF. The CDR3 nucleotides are TGCGCCAGCAGCCAAATCATAGGGTTTGAGCAGTTCTTC.

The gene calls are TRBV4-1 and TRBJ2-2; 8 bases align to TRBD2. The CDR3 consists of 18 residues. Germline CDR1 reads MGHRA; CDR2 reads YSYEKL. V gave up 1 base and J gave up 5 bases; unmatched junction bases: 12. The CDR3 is CASSQGPQRGKRTGELFF. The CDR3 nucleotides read TGCGCCAGCAGCCAAGGTCCCCAGCGGGGGAAACGGACCGGGGAGCTGTTTTTT.

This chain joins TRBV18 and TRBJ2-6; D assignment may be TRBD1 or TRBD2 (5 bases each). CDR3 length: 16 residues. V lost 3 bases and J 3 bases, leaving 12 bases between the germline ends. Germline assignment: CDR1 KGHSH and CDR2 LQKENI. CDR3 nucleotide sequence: TGTGCCAGCTCACCCCCGAGGGGTGTTGGGGCCAACGTCCTGACTTTC. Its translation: CASSPPRGVGANVLTF.

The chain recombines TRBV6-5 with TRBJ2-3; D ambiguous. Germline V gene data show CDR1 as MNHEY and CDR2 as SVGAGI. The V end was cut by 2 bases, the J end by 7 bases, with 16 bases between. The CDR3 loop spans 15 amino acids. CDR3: CASSYVLTGRHTQYF. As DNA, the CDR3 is TGTGCCAGCAGTTACGTTTTGACCGGGCGTCATACGCAGTATTTT.

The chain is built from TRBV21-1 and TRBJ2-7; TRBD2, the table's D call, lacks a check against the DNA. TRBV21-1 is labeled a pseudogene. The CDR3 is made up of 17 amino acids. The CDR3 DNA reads TGTGCCAGCAGCAAAGCCGAGGAAGCGGGGGCGCAGCACGAGCAGTACTTC. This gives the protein CASSKAEEAGAQHEQYF.

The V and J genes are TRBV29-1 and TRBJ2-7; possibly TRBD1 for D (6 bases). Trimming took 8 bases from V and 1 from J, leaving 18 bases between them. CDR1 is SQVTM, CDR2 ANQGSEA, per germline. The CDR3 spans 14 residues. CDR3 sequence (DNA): TGCAGCCCGAACGGCTGGGGGCCGTCCTACGAGCAGTACTTC. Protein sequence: CSPNGWGPSYEQYF.

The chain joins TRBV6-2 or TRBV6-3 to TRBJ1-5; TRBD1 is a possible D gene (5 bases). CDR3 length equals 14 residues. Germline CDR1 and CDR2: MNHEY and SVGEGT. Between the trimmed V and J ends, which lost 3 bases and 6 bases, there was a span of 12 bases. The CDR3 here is CASSYSRVVQPQHF. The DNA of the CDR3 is TGTGCCAGCAGTTATTCCAGGGTCGTTCAGCCCCAGCATTTT.

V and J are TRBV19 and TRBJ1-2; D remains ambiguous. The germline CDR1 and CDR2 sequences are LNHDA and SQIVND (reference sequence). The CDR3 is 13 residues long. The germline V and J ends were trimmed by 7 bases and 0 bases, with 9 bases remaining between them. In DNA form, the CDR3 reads TGTGCCAGTACTCCCGGTTCTAACTATGGCTACACCTTC. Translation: CASTPGSNYGYTF.

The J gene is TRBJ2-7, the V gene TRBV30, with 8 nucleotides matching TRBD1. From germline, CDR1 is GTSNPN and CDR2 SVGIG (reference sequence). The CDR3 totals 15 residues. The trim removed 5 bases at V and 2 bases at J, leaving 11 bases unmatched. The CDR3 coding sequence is TGTGCCTGGGCAGGACAGGGAGATCGTCCCTACGAGCAGTACTTC. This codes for CAWAGQGDRPYEQYF.

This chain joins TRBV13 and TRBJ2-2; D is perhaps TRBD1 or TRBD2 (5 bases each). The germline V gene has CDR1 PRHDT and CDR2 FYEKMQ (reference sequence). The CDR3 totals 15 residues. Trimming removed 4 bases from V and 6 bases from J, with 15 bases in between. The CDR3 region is CASSSPSGTAGELFF. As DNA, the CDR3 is TGTGCCAGCAGCTCGCCTTCAGGGACGGCCGGGGAGCTGTTTTTT.

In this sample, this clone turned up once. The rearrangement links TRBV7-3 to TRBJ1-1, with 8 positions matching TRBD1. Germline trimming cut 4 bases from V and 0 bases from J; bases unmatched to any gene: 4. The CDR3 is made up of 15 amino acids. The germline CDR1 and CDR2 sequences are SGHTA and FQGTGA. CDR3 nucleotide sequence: TGTGCCAGCAGCTCGGACAGGGTCGTGAACACTGAAGCTTTCTTT. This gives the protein CASSSDRVVNTEAFF.

The chain's CDR3 is CASSLSGQGGGYTF. The CDR3 DNA follows: TGTGCCAGCAGCTTATCAGGACAGGGGGGAGGCTACACCTTC. V is TRBV7-2 and J is TRBJ1-2; 10 bases align to TRBD1. The CDR3 is 14 amino acids. The germline V gene encodes CDR1 SGHTA and CDR2 FQGNSA. With V trimmed by 2 bases and J by 8 bases, 5 bases remained unmatched.

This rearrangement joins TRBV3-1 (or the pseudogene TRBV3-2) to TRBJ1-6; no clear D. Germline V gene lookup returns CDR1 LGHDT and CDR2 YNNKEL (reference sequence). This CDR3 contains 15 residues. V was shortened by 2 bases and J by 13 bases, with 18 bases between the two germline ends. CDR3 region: CASSQHGEGFSPLHF. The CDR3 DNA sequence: TGTGCCAGCAGCCAACACGGGGAGGGTTTTTCCCCCCTCCACTTT.

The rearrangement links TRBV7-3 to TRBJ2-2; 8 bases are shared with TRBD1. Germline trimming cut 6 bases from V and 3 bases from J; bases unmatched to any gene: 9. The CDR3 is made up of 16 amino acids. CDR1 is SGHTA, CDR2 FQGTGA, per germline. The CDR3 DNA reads TGTGCCAGCAGTCGTCAGGGGGCAGGTTACACCGGGGAGCTGTTTTTT. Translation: CASSRQGAGYTGELFF.